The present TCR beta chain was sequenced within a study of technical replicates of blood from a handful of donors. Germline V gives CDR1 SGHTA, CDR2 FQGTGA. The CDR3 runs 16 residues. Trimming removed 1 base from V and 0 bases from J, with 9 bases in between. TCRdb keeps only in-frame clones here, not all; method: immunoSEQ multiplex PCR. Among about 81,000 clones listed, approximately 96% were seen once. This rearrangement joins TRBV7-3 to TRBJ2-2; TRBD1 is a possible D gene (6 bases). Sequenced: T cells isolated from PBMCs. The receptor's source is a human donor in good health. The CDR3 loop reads CASSLMSGANTGELFF. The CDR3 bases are TGTGCCAGCAGCTTAATGTCAGGGGCGAACACCGGGGAGCTGTTTTTT.